This TCR beta chain came from a study of blood T cell repertoires in COVID-19. Study-level information: Samples of COVID-19 (acute and convalescent) were obtained from the United States, Italy and Spain.

Original analysis: By means of reference gene primer amplification, nucleated cell counts were estimated. TCRdb's table, derived via immunoSEQ multiplex PCR, lists solely in-frame clones and lacks some. That table furnishes V, J and clone size, whereas the DNA furnished D and trimming. The data show hundreds of thousands of clones, 80% to 90% seen once. This clone was found once. V was clipped by 1 base and J by 4 bases; unmatched bases: 6. This CDR3 contains 15 residues. The germline CDR1 and CDR2 sequences are LGHNA and YSLEER. Sample: peripheral blood. The chain couples TRBV4-3 to TRBJ2-7; 8 nucleotides agree with TRBD1. This receptor was taken from a woman between 18 and 30 years old with acute or convalescent COVID-19. This CDR3 reads CASSQAGGYAYEQYF. CDR3 coding DNA: TGCGCCAGCAGCCAAGCAGGGGGCTACGCGTACGAGCAGTACTTC.